This T cell receptor beta chain came from a study of T cell changes during pregnancy in multiple sclerosis (dated by TCRdb to between 2017 and 2020). At the level of the whole study: The study examined how the T cell repertoire changed over the course of pregnancy in women with multiple sclerosis.

Preparation of the library involved the immunoSEQ multiplex PCR assay. TCRdb mirrors the immuneACCESS table, restricted to in-frame sequences. Some clones are absent from its copies; in checked studies, under half trace to an unresolved V gene, and the reason for the others is unknown. Here the sample has 80,000 to 100,000 clones; about 94% occur a single time. The ten largest clones add up to 0.99% of the sample. CDR1 MNHNY and CDR2 SVGAGI are derived from the germline V gene (reference sequence). The CDR3 spans 13 residues, from the cysteine through the phenylalanine. The entry retains the CDR3 DNA only, 39 bases that are in frame from base 1. The junction shows trimming of 5 bases on V and 8 bases on J, plus 13 bases between the germline ends. As regards this clone: It lacks a known antigen. Base qualities are not recorded, but no much larger clone differs from it by a single base.

This clonotype was obtained from a female donor with multiple sclerosis, enrolled in a pregnancy study. The V gene is TRBV6-6 and the J gene is TRBJ2-4; perhaps TRBD2 is the D gene, with 6 bases matching. Here the sequenced sample was peripheral blood, taken after pregnancy. The nucleotide sequence is TGTGCCAGCAGTACCGGGGGTATTGACATTCAGTACTTC. Translated, this gives CASSTGGIDIQYF.